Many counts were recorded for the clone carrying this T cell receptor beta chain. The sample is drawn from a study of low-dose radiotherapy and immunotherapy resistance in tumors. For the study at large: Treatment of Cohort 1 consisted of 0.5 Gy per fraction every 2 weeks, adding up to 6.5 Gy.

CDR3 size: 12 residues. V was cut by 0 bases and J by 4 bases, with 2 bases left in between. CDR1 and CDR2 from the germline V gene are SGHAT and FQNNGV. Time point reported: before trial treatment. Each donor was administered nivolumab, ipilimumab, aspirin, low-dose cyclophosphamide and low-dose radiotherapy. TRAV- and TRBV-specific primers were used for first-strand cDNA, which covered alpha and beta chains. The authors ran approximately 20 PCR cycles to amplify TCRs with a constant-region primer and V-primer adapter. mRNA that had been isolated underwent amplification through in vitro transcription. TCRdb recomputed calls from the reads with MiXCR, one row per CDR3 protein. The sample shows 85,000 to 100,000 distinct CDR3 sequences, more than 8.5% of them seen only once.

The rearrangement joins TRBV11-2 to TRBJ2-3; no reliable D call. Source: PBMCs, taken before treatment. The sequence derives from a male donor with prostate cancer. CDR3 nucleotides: TGTGCCAGCAGCTTAGAAGCAGATACGCAGTATTTT. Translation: CASSLEADTQYF.